The source of this T cell receptor (beta chain) is a study of T cells in Graves' hyperthyroidism and ophthalmopathy. Study background: Before treatment of any kind, peripheral blood was taken at initial diagnosis.

The CDR3 loop spans 15 amino acids. The ends lost 8 bases at V and 3 bases at J; junction bases unmatched: 6. Germline CDR1 is SEHNR and CDR2 is FQNEAQ (reference sequence). General observations from the study: Most clonotypes expanded in the thyroid (above 0.001) were also present in blood.

This clonotype turned up a few times. The antigen is undetermined. Graves' hyperthyroidism without ophthalmopathy progression within 18 months was termed stable. The diagnoses drew upon clinical symptoms, serum thyroxine and TRAb, thyroid ultrasound and orbital computed tomography. TCR beta CDR3 regions were amplified from RNA transcripts. The primer set for the first-round RT-PCR of the TCR CDR3 was HTBI. TCRdb ran MiXCR on the multiplex PCR reads and lists one entry per CDR3 protein. Of more than 350,000 distinct CDR3 sequences listed, about 15% are singletons. Material for sequencing was blood. The receptor comes from a woman between 25 and 40 years old with Graves' hyperthyroidism. The rearrangement joins TRBV7-9 to TRBJ2-1, with 11 bases aligning to TRBD1. The CDR3 protein is CASGGQGDRYNEQFF. For the CDR3, the DNA is TGTGCCAGCGGGGGACAGGGGGATCGCTACAATGAGCAGTTCTTC.